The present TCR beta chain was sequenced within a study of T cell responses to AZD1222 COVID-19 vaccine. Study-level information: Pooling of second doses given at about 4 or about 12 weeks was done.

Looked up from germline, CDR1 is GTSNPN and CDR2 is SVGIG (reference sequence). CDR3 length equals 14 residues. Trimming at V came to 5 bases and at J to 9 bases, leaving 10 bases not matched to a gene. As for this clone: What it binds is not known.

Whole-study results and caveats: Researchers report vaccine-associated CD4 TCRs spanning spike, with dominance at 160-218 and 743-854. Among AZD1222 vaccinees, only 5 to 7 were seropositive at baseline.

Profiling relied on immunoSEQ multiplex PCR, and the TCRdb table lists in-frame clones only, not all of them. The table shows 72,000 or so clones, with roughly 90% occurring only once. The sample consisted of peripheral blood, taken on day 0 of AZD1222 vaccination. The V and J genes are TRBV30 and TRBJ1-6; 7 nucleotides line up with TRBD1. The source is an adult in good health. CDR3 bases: TGTGCCTGGTATCGACAGGGTGGGGGTTCACCCCTCCACTTT. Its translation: CAWYRQGGGSPLHF.